These T cell receptor beta chains were read from a single sample in a study of T cell repertoires in cytomegalovirus infection. In TCRdb, the reads were re-called with MiXCR into one record per CDR3 protein. The table lists approximately 340,000 distinct CDR3 sequences, 25% to 35% of them singletons. The antigens of these receptors remain unknown. The specimen was cultured PBMCs, collected from culture after CMV antigen stimulation. These receptors were taken from a human donor in good health (CMV status not recorded). Some clones in this sample may be carry-over from other donors' samples. CDR3s include the opening cysteine and the closing phenylalanine or tryptophan.

V gene,CDR3 length,J gene,CDR3 protein
TRBV7-6,14,TRBJ1-5,CASSSQGSDTPQHF
TRBV13,14,TRBJ1-6,CASSLGGLGSPLHF
TRBV5-1,14,TRBJ2-2,CASSLTWNTGELFF
TRBV12-3/TRBV12-4,14,TRBJ1-1,CATGSSDKITEAFF
TRBV19,18,TRBJ2-3,CASSRRLAGVAYTDTQYF
TRBV2,15,TRBJ1-5,CASSGDLTGYQPQHF
TRBV7-2,11,TRBJ1-2,CARGDNYGYTF
TRBV20-1,14,TRBJ2-7,CSARGDLGPYEQYF
TRBV27,12,TRBJ1-6,CASSLGALPLHF
TRBV7-2,13,TRBJ2-5,CASSLVSAETQYF
TRBV11-1,16,TRBJ1-1,CASSLSTGTRLAEAFF
TRBV7-8,22,TRBJ2-2,CASPPPGEVSSGPSLGTGELFF
TRBV28,15,TRBJ2-3,CASSTHDRLTDTQYF
TRBV12-3/TRBV12-4,14,TRBJ1-2,CASSLGQGVGGYTF
TRBV20-1,15,TRBJ2-2,CSASPAGTNTGELFF
TRBV28,11,TRBJ2-7,CASSGVHEQYF
TRBV28,12,TRBJ2-7,CASSGGWYEQYF
TRBV18,15,TRBJ1-1,CASSLFRARDTEAFF
TRBV20-1,11,TRBJ2-5,CSALVQETQYF
TRBV29-1,14,TRBJ2-1,CSVDGLAAVGEQFF
TRBV7-6,14,TRBJ2-7,CASSRVGENYEQYF
TRBV9,16,TRBJ1-4,CASSVATGTTNEKLFF
TRBV7-8,14,TRBJ2-3,CASSLRTSGRNVYF
TRBV12-3/TRBV12-4,13,TRBJ1-5,CASSGQGWQPQHF